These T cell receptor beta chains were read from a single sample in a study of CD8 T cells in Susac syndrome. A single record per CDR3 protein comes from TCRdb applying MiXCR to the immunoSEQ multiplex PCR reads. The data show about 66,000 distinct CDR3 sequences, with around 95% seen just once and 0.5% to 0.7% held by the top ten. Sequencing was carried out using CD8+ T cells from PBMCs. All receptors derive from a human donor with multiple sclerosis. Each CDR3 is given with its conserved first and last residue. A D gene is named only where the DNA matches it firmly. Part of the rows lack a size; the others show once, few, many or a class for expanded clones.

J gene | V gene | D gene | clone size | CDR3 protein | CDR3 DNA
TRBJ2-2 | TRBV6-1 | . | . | CASSDRGTTGELFF | TGTGCCAGCAGTGATAGGGGAACGACCGGGGAGCTGTTTTTT
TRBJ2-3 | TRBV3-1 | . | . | CASSLIIDPSTVYF | TGTGCCAGCAGCCTCATCATAGACCCCTCCACTGTGTATTTT
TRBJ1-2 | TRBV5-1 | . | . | CASRYDSGTNYGYTF | TGCGCCAGCAGATACGACAGTGGAACTAACTATGGCTACACCTTC
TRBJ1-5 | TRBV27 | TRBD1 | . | CASSSRQGSQPQHF | TGTGCCAGCAGTTCAAGACAGGGCAGTCAGCCCCAGCATTTT
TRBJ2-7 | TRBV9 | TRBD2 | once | CASSVGEGLAGPEQYF | TGTGCCAGCAGCGTAGGGGAAGGACTAGCGGGGCCTGAGCAGTACTTC
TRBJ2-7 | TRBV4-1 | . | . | CASSPLTSFEQYF | TGCGCCAGCAGCCCCCTGACTAGTTTCGAGCAGTACTTC
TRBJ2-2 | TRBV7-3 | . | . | CASSLSANGQNTGELFF | TGTGCCAGCAGCTTAAGTGCCAATGGCCAGAACACCGGGGAGCTGTTTTTT
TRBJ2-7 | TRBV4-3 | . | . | CASSRRAGQTYEQYF | TGCGCCAGCAGCCGCCGGGCAGGTCAAACCTACGAGCAGTACTTC
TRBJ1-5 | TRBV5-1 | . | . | CASSLEDWNQPQHF | TGCGCCAGCAGCTTGGAGGACTGGAATCAGCCCCAGCATTTT
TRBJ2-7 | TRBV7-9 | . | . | CASSSFQGTAYEQYF | TGTGCCAGCAGCTCCTTTCAGGGTACGGCCTACGAGCAGTACTTC
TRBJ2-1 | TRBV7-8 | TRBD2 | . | CASSIPQGTRVYEQFF | TGTGCCAGCAGCATCCCCCAGGGGACTAGAGTCTATGAGCAGTTCTTC
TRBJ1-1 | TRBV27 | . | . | CASSFVGMNTEAFF | TGTGCCAGCAGTTTTGTTGGGATGAACACTGAAGCTTTCTTT
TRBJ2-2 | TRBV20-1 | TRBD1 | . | CSALTGATGELFF | TGCAGTGCTCTGACAGGGGCCACCGGGGAGCTGTTTTTT
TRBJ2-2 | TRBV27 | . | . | CASSFGGTGELFF | TGTGCCAGCAGTTTCGGAGGGACCGGGGAGCTGTTTTTT
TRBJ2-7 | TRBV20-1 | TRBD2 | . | CSAVSRDYSYEQYF | TGCAGTGCTGTTAGCCGGGACTACTCCTACGAGCAGTACTTC
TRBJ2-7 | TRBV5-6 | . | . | CASRSCGQGHEQYF | TGTGCCAGCAGGTCGTGCGGGCAGGGCCACGAGCAGTACTTC
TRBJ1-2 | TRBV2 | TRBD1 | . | CASRAETGAGYGYTF | TGTGCCAGCAGAGCAGAAACAGGGGCGGGCTATGGCTACACCTTC
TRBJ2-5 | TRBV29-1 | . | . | CSVGSHEEAQYF | TGCAGCGTTGGGTCCCATGAGGAGGCCCAGTACTTC
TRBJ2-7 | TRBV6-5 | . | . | CASSYGRGYEQYF | TGTGCCAGCAGTTACGGCAGGGGCTACGAGCAGTACTTC
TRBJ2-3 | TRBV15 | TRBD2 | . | CATSRAAGRVSGGLDTQYF | TGTGCCACCAGCAGAGCTGCCGGAAGGGTTAGCGGGGGGTTGGATACGCAGTATTTT
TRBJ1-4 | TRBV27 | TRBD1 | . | CASSQGQLSEKLFF | TGTGCCAGCAGCCAGGGACAGCTTAGTGAAAAACTGTTTTTT
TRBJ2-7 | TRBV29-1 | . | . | CSVDPGDYEQYF | TGCAGCGTTGATCCGGGGGACTACGAGCAGTACTTC
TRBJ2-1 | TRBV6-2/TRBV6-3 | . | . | CASSSLRGRNYNEQFF | TGTGCCAGCAGTTCCCTCCGGGGGAGGAACTACAATGAGCAGTTCTTC
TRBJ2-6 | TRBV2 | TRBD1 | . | CASSGAGTGVSGANVLTF | TGTGCCAGCAGTGGAGCCGGGACAGGGGTCTCCGGGGCCAACGTCCTGACTTTC
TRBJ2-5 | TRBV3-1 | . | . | CASSQGPPETQYF | TGTGCCAGCAGCCAAGGGCCCCCAGAGACCCAGTACTTC
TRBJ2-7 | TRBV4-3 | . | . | CASSQDLDNPEQYF | TGCGCCAGCAGCCAAGATCTGGATAACCCTGAGCAGTACTTC
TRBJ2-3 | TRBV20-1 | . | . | CSARATAGDTQYF | TGCAGTGCTAGAGCCACAGCGGGAGATACGCAGTATTTT
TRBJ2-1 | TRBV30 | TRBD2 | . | CAWSGGAGPEQFF | TGTGCCTGGAGCGGGGGGGCCGGACCTGAGCAGTTCTTC
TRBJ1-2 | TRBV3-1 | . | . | CASSQDPSGDYGYTF | TGTGCCAGCAGCCAAGACCCGTCAGGGGACTATGGCTACACCTTC
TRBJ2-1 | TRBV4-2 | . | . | CASSQGGEQFF | TGTGCCAGCAGCCAAGGAGGTGAGCAGTTCTTC
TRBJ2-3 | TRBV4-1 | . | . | CASSQGLGQPGDTQYF | TGCGCCAGCAGCCAAGGGTTGGGGCAACCGGGGGATACGCAGTATTTT
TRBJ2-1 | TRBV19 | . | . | CASTQGLDEQFF | TGTGCCAGTACGCAGGGATTGGATGAGCAGTTCTTC
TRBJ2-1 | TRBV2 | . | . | CASSEAQGSGEQFF | TGTGCCAGCAGTGAAGCGCAGGGGTCGGGTGAGCAGTTCTTC
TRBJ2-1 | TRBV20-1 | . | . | CSARETLDSGEQFF | TGCAGTGCTAGAGAAACATTGGATAGCGGTGAGCAGTTCTTC
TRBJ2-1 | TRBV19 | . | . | CASSIGPGNNEQFF | TGTGCCAGTAGTATTGGCCCAGGTAACAATGAGCAGTTCTTC
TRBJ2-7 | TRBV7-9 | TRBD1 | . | CASSSPGTVYEQYF | TGTGCCAGCAGCTCGCCCGGGACAGTATACGAGCAGTACTTC
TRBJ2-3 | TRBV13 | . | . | CASSLLPEEDTQYF | TGTGCCAGCAGCTTACTTCCAGAAGAAGATACGCAGTATTTT
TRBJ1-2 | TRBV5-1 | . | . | CASSSPTSDYGYTF | TGCGCCAGCAGCTCCCCCACCTCCGACTATGGCTACACCTTC
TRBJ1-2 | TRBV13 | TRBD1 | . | CASSSGGGTGDSGGYTF | TGTGCCAGCAGCTCCGGCGGGGGTACAGGGGATTCGGGAGGCTACACCTTC
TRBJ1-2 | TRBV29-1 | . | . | CSVGQPANYGYTF | TGCAGCGTTGGACAGCCTGCTAACTATGGCTACACCTTC
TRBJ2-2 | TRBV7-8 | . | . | CASSNTQERDTGELFF | TGTGCCAGCAGCAACACACAGGAAAGGGACACCGGGGAGCTGTTTTTT
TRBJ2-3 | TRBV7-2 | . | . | CASSPPVRKALGDTQYF | TGTGCCAGCAGCCCCCCTGTCCGGAAAGCCTTGGGGGATACGCAGTATTTT
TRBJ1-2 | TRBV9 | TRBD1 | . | CASSASGTGAMDGYTF | TGTGCCAGCAGCGCGTCAGGGACAGGGGCCATGGATGGCTACACCTTC
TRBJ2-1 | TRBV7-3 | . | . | CASSLMGNINNEQFF | TGTGCCAGCAGCTTAATGGGGAACATTAACAATGAGCAGTTCTTC
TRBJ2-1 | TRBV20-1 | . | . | CSARGGADNEQFF | TGCAGTGCTAGAGGCGGCGCAGACAATGAGCAGTTCTTC
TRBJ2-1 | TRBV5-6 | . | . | CASSYRVSSYNEQFF | TGTGCCAGCAGCTACAGGGTTAGCTCCTACAATGAGCAGTTCTTC
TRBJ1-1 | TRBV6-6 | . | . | CATIMNTEAFF | TGTGCCACCATAATGAACACTGAAGCTTTCTTT
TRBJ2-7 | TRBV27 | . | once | CASSLLQGPGYEQYF | TGTGCCAGCAGTTTACTGCAGGGTCCCGGGTACGAGCAGTACTTC
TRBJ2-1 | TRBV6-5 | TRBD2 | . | CASSSGLAGGNEQFF | TGTGCCAGCAGTTCCGGACTAGCGGGAGGCAATGAGCAGTTCTTC
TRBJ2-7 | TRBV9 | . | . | CASSPGVPAGASYEQYF | TGTGCCAGCAGCCCAGGCGTCCCGGCAGGGGCGTCCTACGAGCAGTACTTC
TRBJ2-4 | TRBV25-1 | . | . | CASISQENIQYF | TGTGCCAGCATCTCGCAGGAAAACATTCAGTACTTC
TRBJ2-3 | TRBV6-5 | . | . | CASNPGQRLDTQYF | TGTGCCAGCAACCCGGGACAACGTCTGGATACGCAGTATTTT
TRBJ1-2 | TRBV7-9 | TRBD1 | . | CASSGTGGLNGYTF | TGTGCCAGCAGCGGGACAGGGGGACTGAATGGCTACACCTTC
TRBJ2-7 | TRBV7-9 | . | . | CASSLERTYYEQYF | TGTGCCAGCAGCTTAGAGCGAACTTACTACGAGCAGTACTTC
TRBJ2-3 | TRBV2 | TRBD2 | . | CASRASGGASDTQYF | TGTGCCAGCAGGGCTAGCGGGGGGGCCTCAGATACGCAGTATTTT
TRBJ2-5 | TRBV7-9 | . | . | CASSEFGTSFAGETQYF | TGTGCCAGCAGCGAATTTGGGACAAGCTTCGCGGGGGAGACCCAGTACTTC
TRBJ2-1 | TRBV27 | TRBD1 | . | CASSTHRDSHNEQFF | TGTGCCAGCAGTACCCACCGGGACAGCCACAATGAGCAGTTCTTC